A selection of T cell receptor beta chains follows, all from one sample in a study of blood T cell repertoires in COVID-19. Generated by immunoSEQ multiplex PCR, the TCRdb table keeps only in-frame clones and is missing some. Of roughly 180,000 clones in the sample, approximately 85% are singletons; the top ten hold roughly 8.2%. Sequencing input: peripheral blood. Receptors originate from a woman aged 55-69 years with acute or convalescent COVID-19. CDR3s include the opening cysteine and the closing phenylalanine or tryptophan. D genes are given only for firm matches. Only some rows state a clone size, as once, few, many or a class for expanded clones.

J gene | V gene | D gene | clone size | CDR3 protein | CDR3 DNA
TRBJ2-1 | TRBV7-3 | TRBD2 | once | CASTKPGLARVEFF | TGTGCCAGCACGAAACCCGGACTAGCCCGCGTTGAGTTCTTC
TRBJ2-1 | TRBV19 | TRBD2 | - | CASSTGLAGTRENEQFF | TGTGCCAGTAGTACGGGACTAGCGGGAACGAGAGAGAATGAGCAGTTCTTC
TRBJ1-4 | TRBV9 | - | - | CASSEGGTTTNEKLFF | TGTGCCAGCAGCGAGGGAGGGACAACAACTAATGAAAAACTGTTTTTT
TRBJ2-1 | TRBV9 | TRBD1 | - | CASSPTGQGSNEQFF | TGTGCCAGCAGCCCGACGGGACAGGGGTCGAATGAGCAGTTCTTC
TRBJ1-1 | TRBV7-9 | TRBD1 | - | CASSPGTGAQTEAFF | TGTGCCAGCAGCCCCGGGACAGGGGCGCAGACTGAAGCTTTCTTT
TRBJ1-1 | TRBV5-1 | TRBD1 | - | CASRMAAGRGQRHGTNTEAFF | TGCGCCAGCAGGATGGCGGCTGGCAGGGGACAGCGCCACGGGACGAACACTGAAGCTTTCTTT
TRBJ2-5 | TRBV20-1 | - | - | CSASIAIQETQYF | TGCAGTGCTAGTATAGCAATTCAAGAGACCCAGTACTTC
TRBJ2-1 | TRBV5-1 | - | - | CASSLGHRADEQFF | TGCGCCAGCAGTTTGGGGCACAGGGCGGATGAGCAGTTCTTC
TRBJ2-3 | TRBV6-2/TRBV6-3 | - | - | CASSSQAPDTQYF | TGTGCCAGCAGTTCGCAGGCCCCAGATACGCAGTATTTT
TRBJ1-1 | TRBV29-1 | - | - | CSVVGAKGTEAFF | TGCAGCGTTGTGGGGGCAAAGGGCACTGAAGCTTTCTTT
TRBJ1-1 | TRBV18 | - | - | CASSPETLNTEAFF | TGTGCCAGCTCACCTGAGACACTGAACACTGAAGCTTTCTTT
TRBJ2-7 | TRBV2 | TRBD2 | once | CASSVAGGYEQYF | TGTGCCAGCAGTGTAGCGGGGGGGTACGAGCAGTACTTC
TRBJ1-1 | TRBV10-2 | TRBD1 | once | CASRRDRANTEAFF | TGCGCCAGCAGAAGGGACAGGGCGAACACTGAAGCTTTCTTT
TRBJ2-1 | TRBV3-1/TRBV3-2 | TRBD1 | many | CASSQVPRTGAGNEQFF | TGTGCCAGCAGCCAAGTGCCTAGGACAGGGGCGGGCAATGAGCAGTTCTTC
TRBJ1-2 | TRBV10-3 | TRBD1 | - | CAISATGTVEGYTF | TGTGCCATCAGTGCCACTGGGACAGTAGAAGGCTACACCTTC
TRBJ2-1 | TRBV6-6 | - | - | CASTPSRGEQFF | TGTGCCAGCACCCCGTCCAGGGGTGAGCAGTTCTTC
TRBJ2-2 | TRBV19 | - | - | CASREANTGELFF | TGTGCCAGTAGGGAGGCGAACACCGGGGAGCTGTTTTTT
TRBJ1-5 | TRBV28 | TRBD1 | - | CASSSGQGNSQPQHF | TGTGCCAGCAGTTCGGGACAGGGTAATAGTCAGCCCCAGCATTTT
TRBJ1-2 | TRBV12-5 | - | - | CASVMSGANYGYTF | TGTGCTAGTGTAATGAGCGGCGCTAACTATGGCTACACCTTC
TRBJ1-2 | TRBV19 | - | - | CASSTSGGRGYGYTF | TGTGCCAGTAGTACGTCCGGGGGGCGAGGCTATGGCTACACCTTC
TRBJ1-2 | TRBV10-3 | TRBD1 | - | CAFRGRDDYGYTF | TGTGCCTTCAGGGGGCGAGACGACTATGGCTACACCTTC
TRBJ2-1 | TRBV3-1/TRBV3-2 | TRBD2 | - | CASSQKTSGRASDEQFF | TGTGCCAGCAGCCAAAAAACTAGCGGGAGGGCCTCTGATGAGCAGTTCTTC
TRBJ1-1 | TRBV5-4 | - | - | CASSLEGDNTEAFF | TGTGCCAGCAGCTTGGAAGGGGATAACACTGAAGCTTTCTTT
TRBJ2-2 | TRBV4-2 | - | few | CASSQATGELFF | TGTGCCAGCAGCCAAGCGACCGGGGAGCTGTTTTTT
TRBJ1-2 | TRBV30 | - | - | CAWRDQEDGYTF | TGTGCCTGGAGGGACCAGGAGGATGGCTACACCTTC
TRBJ1-1 | TRBV6-2/TRBV6-3 | - | - | CASSYVITNTEAFF | TGTGCCAGCAGTTACGTCATTACAAACACTGAAGCTTTCTTT
TRBJ2-1 | TRBV27 | TRBD2 | - | CASSPGTRGNEQFF | TGTGCCAGCAGTCCCGGGACTAGGGGCAATGAGCAGTTCTTC
TRBJ1-2 | TRBV7-8 | TRBD1 | - | CASSYRRTGASYGYTF | TGTGCCAGCAGCTACCGGCGGACAGGGGCCTCTTATGGCTACACCTTC
TRBJ1-1 | TRBV9 | - | - | CASSVSTMNTEAFF | TGTGCCAGCAGCGTAAGCACTATGAACACTGAAGCTTTCTTT
TRBJ2-1 | TRBV24-1 | TRBD1 | - | CATSDAQAGGVRNEQFF | TGTGCCACCAGTGACGCCCAAGCAGGGGGCGTTAGGAATGAGCAGTTCTTC
TRBJ2-1 | TRBV20-1 | TRBD2 | - | CSASGTSGRDTYNEQFF | TGCAGTGCTAGTGGGACTAGCGGGAGGGATACCTACAATGAGCAGTTCTTC
TRBJ1-2 | TRBV20-1 | - | - | CSAGVGYTF | TGCAGTGCTGGAGTAGGCTACACCTTC
TRBJ1-4 | TRBV7-9 | - | - | CASSVLSREKLFF | TGTGCCAGCAGTGTCCTGAGTCGTGAAAAACTGTTTTTT
TRBJ1-2 | TRBV18 | TRBD1 | - | CASSQGQGITYGYTF | TGTGCCAGCTCCCAAGGACAGGGAATAACGTATGGCTACACCTTC
TRBJ2-5 | TRBV9 | - | - | CASSVDRTARETQYF | TGTGCCAGCAGCGTAGATAGGACTGCGCGGGAGACCCAGTACTTC
TRBJ1-2 | TRBV19 | - | - | CASSIGLEGQIYGYTF | TGTGCCAGTAGTATAGGGTTGGAGGGGCAAATCTATGGCTACACCTTC
TRBJ1-2 | TRBV29-1 | - | - | CSVVAYPNYGYTF | TGCAGCGTTGTAGCTTACCCTAACTATGGCTACACCTTC
TRBJ1-2 | TRBV19 | - | - | CASSRRGSGYTF | TGTGCCAGTAGTAGAAGAGGTTCTGGCTACACCTTC
TRBJ2-3 | TRBV6-5 | - | - | CASVGTDTQYF | TGTGCCAGCGTCGGCACAGATACGCAGTATTTT
TRBJ2-1 | TRBV3-1/TRBV3-2 | TRBD2 | few | CASSPLAGGINEQFF | TGTGCCAGCAGCCCCTTAGCGGGAGGAATTAATGAGCAGTTCTTC
TRBJ1-1 | TRBV10-2 | TRBD1 | - | CASSKTGLSTEAFF | TGCGCCAGCTCTAAGACAGGGTTGAGCACTGAAGCTTTCTTT
TRBJ1-2 | TRBV10-3 | TRBD1 | many | CAISVMDRAEVGYTF | TGTGCCATCAGTGTCATGGACAGGGCAGAGGTCGGCTACACCTTC
TRBJ1-4 | TRBV6-5 | - | - | CASQGYEKLFF | TGTGCCAGCCAGGGTTATGAAAAACTGTTTTTT
TRBJ1-1 | TRBV10-3 | - | few | CAISDKGLSTEAFF | TGTGCCATCAGTGACAAGGGGCTCTCGACTGAAGCTTTCTTT
TRBJ1-6 | TRBV28 | - | - | CASSLGGAGGNSPLHF | TGTGCCAGCAGTTTAGGGGGGGCCGGCGGTAATTCACCCCTCCACTTT
TRBJ1-1 | TRBV7-2 | - | - | CASSFGGRNTEAFF | TGTGCCAGCAGCTTTGGAGGGCGGAACACTGAAGCTTTCTTT
TRBJ2-2 | TRBV4-1 | TRBD1 | once | CASSQGDRVYTGELFF | TGCGCCAGCAGCCAGGGAGACAGGGTTTACACCGGGGAGCTGTTTTTT
TRBJ2-3 | TRBV18 | - | - | CASSRTMLTDTQYF | TGTGCCAGCTCACGAACAATGCTGACAGATACGCAGTATTTT
TRBJ2-7 | TRBV28 | TRBD2 | few | CASSLPGLAAYEQYF | TGTGCCAGCAGTCTCCCGGGACTAGCGGCGTACGAGCAGTACTTC
TRBJ1-1 | TRBV19 | - | - | CASSGQLNTEAFF | TGTGCCAGTAGTGGGCAGTTGAACACTGAAGCTTTCTTT
TRBJ2-1 | TRBV5-1 | TRBD2 | - | CASSPGLAGYNEQFF | TGCGCCAGCAGCCCCGGACTAGCGGGTTACAATGAGCAGTTCTTC
TRBJ2-7 | TRBV28 | - | - | CASSFGQRMYF | TGTGCCAGCAGTTTTGGACAAAGAATGTACTTC
TRBJ1-2 | TRBV3-1/TRBV3-2 | TRBD1 | - | CASSPRGQRDGYTF | TGTGCCAGCAGCCCTCGGGGACAGCGGGATGGCTACACCTTC
TRBJ1-6 | TRBV5-1 | - | - | CASSLEATINSPLHF | TGCGCCAGCAGCTTGGAGGCGACTATTAATTCACCCCTCCACTTT
TRBJ1-5 | TRBV19 | TRBD1 | - | CASRGQQRLNQPQHF | TGTGCCAGTAGGGGACAGCAGAGACTAAATCAGCCCCAGCATTTT
TRBJ2-5 | TRBV11-2 | - | - | CASSLVWLAEETQYF | TGTGCCAGCAGCTTAGTGTGGCTAGCCGAAGAGACCCAGTACTTC